One and the same sample provided the 4 T cell receptor beta chains below, sequenced in a study of post-analysis software for immune sequencing data. Prepared TCR beta cDNA libraries contained unique molecular identifiers. Via MiXCR, TCRdb re-called the PCR reads, giving one row per CDR3 protein. In the table there are approximately 730,000 distinct CDR3 sequences, around 45% of which are singletons. Their target antigens are unknown. Study-level points and caveats: Patients used a few TRBV segments, including TRBV5-6, TRBV5-1 and TRBV20-1, more often than controls.

Sequencing was performed on blood. Source of these receptors: a girl aged 5-17 years with multiple sclerosis.

This sequence joins TRBV12-3 or TRBV12-4 and TRBJ2-6, with D possibly matching TRBD2 (5 bases). V was shortened by 5 bases and J by 1 base, with 12 bases between the two germline ends. The CDR3 is made up of 16 amino acids. The CDR3 DNA sequence: TGTGCCAGCAGTCAACCCCCGGGGTCTGGGGCCAACGTCCTGACTTTC. Translating gives CASSQPPGSGANVLTF.

The rearrangement links TRBV10-3 to TRBJ1-5; no clear D gene. The germline V gene encodes CDR1 ENHRY and CDR2 SYGVKD. The length of the CDR3 is 14 residues. The V and J ends lost 6 bases and 4 bases respectively, with 13 bases between them. In DNA, the CDR3 is TGTGCCATCAGGGAGGAAGGGATTAATCAGCCCCAGCATTTT. It translates to CAIREEGINQPQHF.

The V gene is TRBV20-1, the J gene TRBJ2-1; D perhaps matches TRBD2 (7 bases). The CDR3 covers 13 residues. Germline CDR1 DFQATT, CDR2 SNEGSKA (reference sequence). Trimming took off 6 bases at V and 4 bases at J, with 13 bases between the two ends. The CDR3 bases are TGCAGTGCAGGGGGACTAAGATACAATGAGCAGTTCTTC. Translating it yields CSAGGLRYNEQFF.

J is TRBJ1-6 and V is TRBV20-1; D is uncertain. The germline V gene encodes CDR1 DFQATT and CDR2 SNEGSKA (reference sequence). Trimming cost V 0 bases and J 8 bases, with 14 bases left between them. This CDR3 region has 15 residues. The CDR3 DNA sequence: TGCAGTGCTAGAGATTTCGGCAGGCGAGATTCACCCCTCCACTTT. Translating gives CSARDFGRRDSPLHF.